The TCR beta chain described here comes from a study of vaccination and CD4 T cells after COVID-19. Once obtained from cultured CD4+ T cells, the DNA was sequenced using the Oncomine TCR Beta short-read assay. TCRdb redid the calling of the PCR reads with MiXCR, one entry per CDR3 protein. The repertoire has about 23,000 distinct CDR3 sequences, roughly 62% of them found once; the top ten carry about a fifth. This sample's treatment: approximately 10-day PBMC culture with coronavirus spike peptide pools or control peptides (ViraFEST assay). A note on this clonotype: The antigen is unknown.

The starting material was CD4+ T cells from blood, cultured in vitro, obtained after SARS-CoV-2 vaccination. The sequence was collected from a human donor who received a COVID-19 vaccine.

CDR3 region: CASSSGTANTEAFF. CDR3 in DNA: TGTGCCAGCAGTTCCGGGACAGCGAACACTGAAGCTTTCTTT. The chain couples TRBV6-5 to TRBJ1-1; the match to TRBD1 covers 7 bases. The trim removed 4 bases at V and 1 base at J, leaving 3 bases unmatched. The CDR3 contains 14 residues. CDR1 and CDR2 from the germline V gene are MNHEY and SVGAGI.